This entry lists 14 T cell receptor beta chains sequenced from one sample in a study of blood T cell repertoires in COVID-19. TCRdb's copy holds only in-frame clones and misses some; the assay was immunoSEQ multiplex PCR. The repertoire has about 160,000 clones, less than 85% of them found once; the top ten carry approximately 3.3%. Sequences were obtained from peripheral blood. The receptors stem from a human donor with acute or convalescent COVID-19. The donor label of this sample is uncertain.

The chain links TRBV19 to TRBJ1-1; D might be TRBD1 (5 bases). Trimming removed 1 base from V and 1 base from J, with 7 bases in between. Germline CDR1 reads LNHDA; CDR2 reads SQIVND (reference sequence). The CDR3 extends over 14 amino acids. This CDR3 is CASSIADRNTEAFF. The DNA for the CDR3 is TGTGCCAGTAGTATAGCCGACAGGAACACTGAAGCTTTCTTT.

This clone has only one observation. The rearrangement uses TRBV11-2 and TRBJ2-5; 9 nucleotides line up with TRBD2. There are 14 residues in the CDR3. CDR1 and CDR2 (germline): SGHAT, FQNNGV. With 1 base clipped from V and 4 bases from J, the junction kept 1 base outside the gene matches. CDR3 nucleotide sequence: TGTGCCAGCAGCTTAGGCGGGGGGGTAGAGACCCAGTACTTC. It yields the protein CASSLGGGVETQYF. The whole variable domain, remainder taken from reference TRBV11-2 and TRBJ2-5, is EAGVAQSPRYKIIEKRQSVAFWCNPISGHATLYWYQQILGQGPKLLIQFQNNGVVDDSQLPKDRFSAERLKGVDSTLKIQPAKLEDSAVYLCASSLGGGVETQYFGPGTRLLVL.

As DNA, the CDR3 is TGTGCCACCAGCAGAGGGACTAGCGGACCCTCCTACAATGAGCAGTTCTTC. It encodes CATSRGTSGPSYNEQFF. The rearrangement links TRBV15 to TRBJ2-1, with TRBD2 matching 10 bases. The CDR3 has 17 amino acids. The V segment lost 1 base and the J segment 0 bases; nucleotides outside the gene matches: 3. Germline CDR1 LNHNV, CDR2 YYDKDF (reference sequence).

The V gene is TRBV7-6, the J gene TRBJ2-5; tentatively, D is TRBD2 (6 bases). The ends were cut back, 2 bases at V and 3 bases at J, with 13 bases in the middle. The CDR3 consists of 15 residues. Germline V CDR1 and CDR2: SGHVS, FNYEAQ. The CDR3 DNA sequence: TGTGCCAGCAGCTTACCTACAGCGGGTAAAGAGACCCAGTACTTC. It translates to CASSLPTAGKETQYF.

The CDR3 nucleotides read TGTGCCAGCAGCCCCCGGACAGGCACCTACGAGCAGTACTTC. This gives the protein CASSPRTGTYEQYF. The chain carries TRBV7-2 and TRBJ2-7; 7 nucleotides match TRBD1. This CDR3 has 14 residues. Germline V gene data show CDR1 as SGHTA and CDR2 as FQGNSA. The V gene end was trimmed by 5 bases and the J gene end by 2 bases; junction bases not matched to a gene: 6.

V is TRBV3-1 (or the pseudogene TRBV3-2) and J is TRBJ1-2; D perhaps matches TRBD1 (6 bases). Germline CDR1 LGHDT, CDR2 YNNKEL (reference sequence). This CDR3 spans 14 amino acids. V was shortened by 4 bases and J by 8 bases, with 17 bases between the two germline ends. The CDR3 region is CASSLPGDKAGYTF. The CDR3 DNA follows: TGTGCCAGCAGCCTTCCAGGGGATAAGGCGGGCTACACCTTC.

The CDR3 is CASSLARGTYEQYF. The CDR3 region has the DNA TGTGCCAGCAGCTTAGCTCGGGGAACCTACGAGCAGTACTTC. The J gene is TRBJ2-7, the V gene TRBV7-2, with D maybe TRBD2 (5 bases). The V and J ends lost 0 bases and 2 bases respectively, with 8 bases between them. Germline loops: CDR1 SGHTA, CDR2 FQGNSA. The CDR3 is made up of 14 amino acids.

The chain joins TRBV2 to TRBJ1-5; TRBD1 aligns across 10 bases. The CDR3 consists of 16 residues. The trim removed 2 bases at V and 4 bases at J, leaving 5 bases unmatched. Germline V gives CDR1 SNHLY, CDR2 FYNNEI. The CDR3 is CASSETGTGDNQPQHF. The CDR3 nucleotides read TGTGCCAGCAGTGAAACCGGGACAGGGGATAATCAGCCCCAGCATTTT.

V gene TRBV7-3 combines with J gene TRBJ2-2; D is uncertain. CDR1 and CDR2 from the germline V gene are SGHTA and FQGTGA. Between the trimmed V and J ends, which lost 2 bases and 1 base, there was a span of 8 bases. The CDR3 has 15 amino acids. The CDR3 coding sequence is TGTGCCAGCAGCTTATCTTCAGGGAACACCGGGGAGCTGTTTTTT. The encoded protein is CASSLSSGNTGELFF.

The chain combines TRBV2 with TRBJ2-2, with TRBD2 as a possible D gene (5 bases). The CDR3 runs to 13 residues. Germline lookup yields CDR1 SNHLY and CDR2 FYNNEI. V dropped 2 bases and J dropped 6 bases, with 7 bases sitting between them. CDR3 nucleotide sequence: TGTGCCAGCAGTGAAATGCGGGCCGGGGAGCTGTTTTTT. Encoded protein: CASSEMRAGELFF. The entire variable domain, with the rest obtained from reference TRBV2 and TRBJ2-2, is as follows: EPEVTQTPSHQVTQMGQEVILRCVPISNHLYFYWYRQILGQKVEFLVSFYNNEISEKSEIFDDQFSVERPDGSNFTLKIRSTKLEDSAMYFCASSEMRAGELFFGEGSRLTVL.

The CDR3 sequence is CAISESNLGTGGGQPQHF. CDR3 bases: TGTGCCATCAGTGAGTCAAACCTTGGGACAGGGGGCGGTCAGCCCCAGCATTTT. The chain uses TRBV10-3 and TRBJ1-5, with TRBD1 matching 12 bases. With V trimmed by 0 bases and J by 6 bases, 9 bases remained unmatched. CDR1 and CDR2 (germline): ENHRY, SYGVKD. The CDR3 extends over 18 amino acids.

V gene TRBV6-5 combines with J gene TRBJ1-5; D gene uncertain. The CDR3 loop spans 12 amino acids. V dropped 9 bases and J dropped 2 bases, with 8 bases sitting between them. Per the germline V gene, CDR1 is MNHEY and CDR2 is SVGAGI. The CDR3 bases are TGTGCCAGTGGAGACGGCAATCAGCCCCAGCATTTT. Translation: CASGDGNQPQHF.

This clone was detected only a few times. The chain couples TRBV28 to TRBJ1-6; D gene unclear. This CDR3 region has 14 residues. Trimming stripped 9 bases from V and 4 bases from J, with 13 bases between. Germline V gives CDR1 MDHEN, CDR2 SYDVKM. The CDR3 loop reads CASSNPRYNSPLHF. In DNA, the CDR3 is TGTGCCAGTAGTAACCCGAGATATAATTCACCCCTCCACTTT.

V and J are TRBV29-1 and TRBJ1-1; 10 nucleotides match TRBD1. CDR3 length: 14 amino acids. V dropped 1 base and J dropped 4; count of bases not matched to a gene: 3. The V gene's germline CDR1 is SQVTM and CDR2 ANQGSEA. The CDR3 protein is CSVEARTGGTEAFF. In DNA form, the CDR3 reads TGCAGCGTTGAAGCTCGGACAGGGGGCACTGAAGCTTTCTTT.